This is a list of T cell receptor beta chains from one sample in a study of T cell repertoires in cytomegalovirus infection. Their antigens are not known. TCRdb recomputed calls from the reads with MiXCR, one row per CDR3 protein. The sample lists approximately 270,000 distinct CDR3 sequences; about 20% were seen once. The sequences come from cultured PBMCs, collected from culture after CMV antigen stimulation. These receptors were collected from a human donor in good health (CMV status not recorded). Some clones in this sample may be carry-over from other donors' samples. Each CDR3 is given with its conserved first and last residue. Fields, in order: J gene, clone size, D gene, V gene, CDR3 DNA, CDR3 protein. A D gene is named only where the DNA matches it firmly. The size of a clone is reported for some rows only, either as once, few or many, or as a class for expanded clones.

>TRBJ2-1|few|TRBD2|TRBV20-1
TGCAGTGCTTCGTTAGGGACTAGTCAGTTCTTC
CSASLGTSQFF
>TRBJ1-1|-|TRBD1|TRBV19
TGTGCCAGTAGTAGAGAGGGACAGCTGAACACTGAAGCTTTCTTT
CASSREGQLNTEAFF
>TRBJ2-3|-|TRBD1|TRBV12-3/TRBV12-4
TGTGCCAGCAGTGTACGACAGGGTAGCACAGATACGCAGTATTTT
CASSVRQGSTDTQYF
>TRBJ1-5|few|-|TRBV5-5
TGTGCCAGCAGCATGAGTAAAAAAAATCAGCCCCAGCATTTT
CASSMSKKNQPQHF
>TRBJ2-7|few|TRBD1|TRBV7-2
TGTGCCAGCAGCTTAGAAGGGACAGGGTTTGCCCACGAGCAGTACTTC
CASSLEGTGFAHEQYF
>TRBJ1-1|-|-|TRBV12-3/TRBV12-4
TGTGCCAGCGGAACACAGAACACTGAAGCTTTCTTT
CASGTQNTEAFF
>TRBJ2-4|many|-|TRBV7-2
TGTGCCAGCAGCGACGTCCAGGGAGCGCGTTGGCACATTCAGTACTTC
CASSDVQGARWHIQYF
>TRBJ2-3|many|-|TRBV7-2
TGTGCCAGCAGTATGAGGGGCGCAGATACGCAGTATTTT
CASSMRGADTQYF
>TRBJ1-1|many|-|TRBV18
TGTGCCAGCTCACCGGGGAGGAACAGGGAGTATCTGGCTGAAGCTTTCTTT
CASSPGRNREYLAEAFF
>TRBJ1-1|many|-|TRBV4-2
TGTGCCAGCAGCCACGCCCTGGGAGAAGCTTTCTTT
CASSHALGEAFF
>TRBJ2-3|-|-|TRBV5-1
TGCGCCAGCAAAATCAGCGGAACTAGCACAGATACGCAGTATTTT
CASKISGTSTDTQYF
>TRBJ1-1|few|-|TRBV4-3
TGCGCCAGCAGCCCGACCCCCAGCGGAGGGACTGAAGCTTTCTTT
CASSPTPSGGTEAFF
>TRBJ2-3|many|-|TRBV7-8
TGTGCCAGCACAACCTCGCGGGACGCACCTTCGTCGCAGTATTTT
CASTTSRDAPSSQYF
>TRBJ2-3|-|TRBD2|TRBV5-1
TGCGCCAGCAGCCCGGGACTAGCGGGAACAAACACAGATACGCAGTATTTT
CASSPGLAGTNTDTQYF
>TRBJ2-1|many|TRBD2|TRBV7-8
TGTGCCAGCAGCCCCCGGACTAGCGGGATCGTCGAGCAGTTCTTC
CASSPRTSGIVEQFF
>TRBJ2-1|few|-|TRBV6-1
TGTGCCAGCAGTATAGGGTACAATGAGCAGTTCTTC
CASSIGYNEQFF
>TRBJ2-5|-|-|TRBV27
TGTGCCAGCAGTCCCCGAGGGGTAGAGACCCAGTACTTC
CASSPRGVETQYF